This TCR beta chain is drawn from a study of early T cells in non-severe SARS-CoV-2 infection (dated by TCRdb to about 2021). Turning to the overall study: Because TCR sequencing relied on bulk RNA taken from unsorted whole blood, pairing of alpha and beta chains was not possible. Broad study findings and their caveats: VDJdb matching was skewed toward anti-spike CD8 responses, so virus-specific expansions were likely underestimated and private and CD4 specificities were missed.

In its sample, this clonotype was seen many times. What antigen it recognizes has not been identified. No base quality values were provided; no much bigger clone lies one nucleotide off. Library preparation was by 5' RACE. Sequenced on a NextSeq 500. In the TCR library protocol, unique molecular identifiers were attached to individual cDNA molecules to correct for PCR bias and sequencing error. Sequencing covered both TCR alpha and beta chains, and within each sample the abundances of alpha and beta sequences were tightly co-correlated. In the authors' own workflow: V gene, J gene and CDR3 annotation of TCR sequences was performed with Decombinator V4. Expanded TCRs were defined as changing significantly between any two time points under a Poisson model with p below 0.0001. TCR abundances were normalised to the total number of TCRs sequenced per sample and expressed as counts per million. TRAV1-2 paired with TRAJ12, TRAJ20 or TRAJ33 defined MAIT TCRs, while TRAV10 paired with TRAJ18 defined iNKT TCRs. A search of VDJdb, accessed on 1 November 2021, was run for TCRs annotated to CMV, EBV and SARS-CoV-2, with TCRs annotated for multiple antigens excluded. TCRdb passed the public sequencing reads through fastp at Q25 and MiXCR, retaining productive beta sequences. CDR3 protein duplicates are merged, each entry listing the most common genes and DNA. The V and J calls follow TCRdb's processing rather than the paper's. A total of some 87,000 distinct CDR3 sequences appear in this sample, roughly 12% of them only once. Approximately 2.6% of the sample comes from the top ten.

A case-control design nested within a healthcare worker cohort in London, UK, was used, with weekly nasopharyngeal swab PCR tests and blood sampling performed. Healthcare workers were recruited between 23 and 31 March 2020, during the week of the UK lockdown, and were followed weekly for up to roughly 16 weeks. Cut back by 0 bases and 0 bases, the V and J ends lie 9 bases apart. The CDR3 holds 15 amino acids from the cysteine to the phenylalanine. Just CDR3 DNA is preserved here, 45 bases in frame from base 1. The germline V gene (reference sequence) gives CDR1 as LNHNV and CDR2 as YYDKDF. The sample comprised whole blood. The receptor's source is an adult who was a healthcare worker with PCR-confirmed SARS-CoV-2 infection or an uninfected control (not recorded which). Recombination linked TRBV15 to TRBJ2-7, and possibly TRBD1, on 6 matching bases. For the CDR3, the sequence is CATSRDDRSSYEQYF. In nucleotides, the sequence is TGTGCCACCAGCAGAGATGACAGGAGCTCCTACGAGCAGTACTTC.